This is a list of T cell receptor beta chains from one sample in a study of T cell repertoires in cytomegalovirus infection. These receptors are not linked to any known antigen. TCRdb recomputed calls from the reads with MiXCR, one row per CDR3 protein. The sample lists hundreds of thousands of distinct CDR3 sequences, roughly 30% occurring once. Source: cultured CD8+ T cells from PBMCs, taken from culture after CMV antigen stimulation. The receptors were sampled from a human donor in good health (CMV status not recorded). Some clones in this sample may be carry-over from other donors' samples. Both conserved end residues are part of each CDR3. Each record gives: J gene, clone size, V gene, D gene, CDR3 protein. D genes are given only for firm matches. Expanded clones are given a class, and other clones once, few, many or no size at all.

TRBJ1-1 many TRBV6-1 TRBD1 CASSYDRGRNTEAFF
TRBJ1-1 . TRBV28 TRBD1 CASSPRQGSETEAFF
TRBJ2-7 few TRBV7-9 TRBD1 CASSSRQGRSYEQYF
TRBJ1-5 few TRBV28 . CASSGETLNQPQHF
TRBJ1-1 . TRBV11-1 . CASSLVKGFTEAFF
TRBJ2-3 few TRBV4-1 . CASSQEAYSTDTQYF
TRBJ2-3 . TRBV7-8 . CASSLRGGGTNTQYF
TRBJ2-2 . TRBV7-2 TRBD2 CASSTGGASGELFF
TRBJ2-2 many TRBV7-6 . CASSTDTGTGELFF
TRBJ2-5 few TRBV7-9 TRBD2 CASSSLAGSQETQYF
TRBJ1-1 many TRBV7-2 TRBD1 CASSLSWTGLTEAFF
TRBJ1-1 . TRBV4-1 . CASSRSTGPNTEAFF
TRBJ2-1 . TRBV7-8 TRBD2 CASSLRTSGGFYNEQFF
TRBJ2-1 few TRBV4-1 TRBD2 CASRPQRGVLGNNEQFF
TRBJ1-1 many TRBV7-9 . CASSFAREEAFF
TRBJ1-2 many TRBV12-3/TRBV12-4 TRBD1 CASRHRGQGGYTF
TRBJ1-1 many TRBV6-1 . CASSPPVVLNTEAFF
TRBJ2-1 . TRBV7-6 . CASSLLRARSYNEQFF
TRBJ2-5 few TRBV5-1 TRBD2 CASNVRGGPETQYF
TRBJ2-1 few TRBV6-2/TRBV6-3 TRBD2 CASSLLAGGLLNEQFF
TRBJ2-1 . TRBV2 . CASSKTYNEQFF
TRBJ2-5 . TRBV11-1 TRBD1 CANSRSGTGGGETQYF
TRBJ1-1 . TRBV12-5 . CASGLVYGRGRTEAFF
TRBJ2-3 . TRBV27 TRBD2 CASSLLGLELDTQYF
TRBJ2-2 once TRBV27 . CASSHYDANTGELFF
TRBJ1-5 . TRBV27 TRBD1 CASSLGQDRQPQHF
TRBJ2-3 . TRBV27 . CASARTLTDTQYF
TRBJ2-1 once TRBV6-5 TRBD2 CASSYLAGAHNEQFF
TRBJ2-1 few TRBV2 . CARRDTYNEQFF
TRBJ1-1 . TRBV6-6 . CASSHKGENTEAFF
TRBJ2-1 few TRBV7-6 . CASRRDEQFF
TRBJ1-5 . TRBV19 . CASSIYDREPGGPQHF
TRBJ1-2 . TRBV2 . CASSEGAFGYTF
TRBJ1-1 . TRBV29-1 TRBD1 CSVETGGTEAFF
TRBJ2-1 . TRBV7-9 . CASSFFGEDPYNEQFF
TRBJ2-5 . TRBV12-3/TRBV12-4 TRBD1 CASRLGTDQETQYF